These 5 T cell receptor beta chains originate from one sample sequenced in a study of blood T cell repertoires in COVID-19. Sequencing used immunoSEQ multiplex PCR; TCRdb keeps in-frame clones, though not all of them. The sample comprises about 160,000 clones, roughly 78% of which are singletons, and nearly 15% rests with the top ten. The sequenced sample was peripheral blood. The source is a human donor with acute or convalescent COVID-19. The donor label of this sample is uncertain.

The V call is TRBV6-5, the J call TRBJ1-1, with TRBD1 matching 7 bases. Germline values: CDR1 MNHEY, CDR2 SVGAGI. The CDR3 is 12 amino acids. V was pared by 7 bases and J by 3 bases, with 2 bases of the junction left unmatched. The DNA of the CDR3 is TGTGCCAGCAAAACAGGGGACACTGAAGCTTTCTTT. Translating gives CASKTGDTEAFF.

This chain links TRBV27 with TRBJ1-1; D call uncertain. Germline V gene sequence: CDR1 MNHEY, CDR2 SMNVEV (reference sequence). There are 16 residues in the CDR3. V gave up 2 bases and J gave up 1 base, with 14 bases separating them. The CDR3 DNA follows: TGTGCCAGCAGTTTAGCGGCCCAGCTCCAGAACACTGAAGCTTTCTTT. It specifies CASSLAAQLQNTEAFF.

The V call is TRBV2, the J call TRBJ1-5; 8 bases map to TRBD1. This CDR3 has 15 amino acids. Trimming took 6 bases from V and 7 from J; bases not matched to a gene: 11. The V gene's germline CDR1 is SNHLY and CDR2 FYNNEI. CDR3: CASSRDRGAAQPQHF. The DNA of the CDR3 is TGTGCCAGCAGCCGCGACAGGGGAGCGGCACAGCCCCAGCATTTT.

This clone was detected a few times. The J gene is TRBJ1-2, the V gene TRBV4-2; 8 bases align to TRBD1. The V gene end was trimmed by 0 bases and the J gene end by 5 bases; junction bases not matched to a gene: 5. Per germline, CDR1 LGHNA and CDR2 YNFKEQ. There are 15 residues in the CDR3. As DNA, the CDR3 is TGTGCCAGCAGCCAAGAGAACAGGGGGTGGTATGGCTACACCTTC. Its protein product is CASSQENRGWYGYTF.

The rearrangement uses TRBV10-3 and TRBJ1-1; D not certain. This CDR3 spans 14 amino acids. Trimming took 4 bases from V and 0 from J, leaving 9 bases between them. From germline, CDR1 is ENHRY and CDR2 SYGVKD. CDR3 in amino acids: CAISVQRVNTEAFF. CDR3 bases: TGTGCCATCAGTGTGCAACGGGTGAACACTGAAGCTTTCTTT.